The sequence of this T cell receptor (beta chain) was determined in a study of T cell responses to AZD1222 COVID-19 vaccine. V was pared by 4 bases and J by 7 bases, with 18 bases between. CDR1 and CDR2 (germline): SGHRS, YFSETQ. There are 14 residues in the CDR3. Produced via immunoSEQ multiplex PCR; TCRdb's table is partial and in-frame only. This table has some 120,000 clones, more than 85% appearing once. Sequenced material: peripheral blood, taken on day 0 of AZD1222 vaccination. The chain couples TRBV5-1 to TRBJ2-7; the D gene is possibly TRBD2 (5 bases). The clonotype originates from an adult in good health. The CDR3 reads CASSRGQSPSEQYF. CDR3 in DNA: TGCGCCAGCAGCAGAGGGCAGTCGCCTAGTGAGCAGTACTTC.